Many counts were recorded for the clone carrying this T cell receptor (beta chain). Its antigen is undetermined. The sample is drawn from a study of T-cell reconstitution after alpha-beta-depleted transplantation in children. Study conclusions and caveats: Several hundred rapidly expanded clones from non-depleted graft cells reportedly supplied alpha-beta T cells about two months post-transplant.

Molecular barcoding with unique molecular identifiers was used for the TCRbeta library. TCRdb used MiXCR to reprocess the PCR reads, holding one entry per CDR3 protein. Here the sample spans hundreds of thousands of distinct CDR3 sequences, around 13% being singletons. Sequenced material: PBMCs, taken before TCRalphabeta/CD19-depleted stem cell transplant. This clonotype was obtained from a girl aged 2 to 9 with congenital amegakaryocytic thrombocytopenia, due to receive a stem cell transplant.

The CDR3 DNA reads as TGCAGTGCTGCTATCCCCGCGCCTAATCTGAACACTGAAGCTTTCTTT. It codes for CSAAIPAPNLNTEAFF. The rearrangement joins TRBV20-1 to TRBJ1-1; D remains unclear. Looked up from germline, CDR1 is DFQATT and CDR2 is SNEGSKA (reference sequence). Trimming removed 5 bases from V and 0 bases from J, with 19 bases in between. CDR3 size: 16 residues.